The clone carrying this T cell receptor (beta chain) came up many times. The antigen is not known. Construction of the TCRbeta library involved unique molecular identifiers. MiXCR was run by TCRdb on the PCR reads, yielding one entry per CDR3 protein. The table lists roughly 500,000 distinct CDR3 sequences, roughly 10% of them singletons. This specimen belongs to a study of T-cell reconstitution after alpha-beta-depleted transplantation in children. General study results and limits: In patients about two months after transplant, alpha-beta T cells reportedly arose from several hundred expanded graft clones. There were some patients whose high TCRbeta diversity at day 60 came from surviving recipient T cells and thymic progenitors. Diversity and T-cell counts at one year after transplant derived mostly from new T cells.

Germline CDR1 reads DFQATT; CDR2 reads SNEGSKA (reference sequence). The CDR3 runs to 15 residues. Trimming cost V 0 bases and J 7 bases, with 18 bases left between them. This sequence was found in a child aged 2 to 15 with inherited bone marrow failure, due to receive a stem cell transplant. The specimen was PBMCs, collected before TCRalphabeta/CD19-depleted stem cell transplant. The V and J genes are TRBV20-1 and TRBJ1-2, with D possibly TRBD1 on 5 matching bases. As DNA, the CDR3 is TGCAGTGCTAGAGATCGATTGGTAGGGGTAGGTGGCTACACCTTC. This encodes CSARDRLVGVGGYTF.